The 31 T cell receptor beta chains reported below all come from one sample, sequenced in a study of lymphopenia after photon versus proton radiotherapy. The protocol was immunoSEQ multiplex PCR, while the TCRdb copy is restricted to in-frame clones and leaves out a portion. The table shows around 55,000 clones, with about four fifths occurring only once. The material was peripheral blood, obtained from a patient treated with proton-based radiotherapy. The receptor source for this set is a man aged 60-69 years with pancreatic cancer.

On this clone: Relative to the germline gene, one junction end is altered; a read error may explain this. The chain employs TRBV7-7 and TRBJ2-3, with TRBD2 as a possible D gene (5 bases). Germline V CDR1 and CDR2: SSHAT, FNYEAQ (reference sequence). The CDR3 length is 13 residues. CDR3 amino acids: CASSLAREDTQYF. CDR3 in DNA: TGTGCTAGCAGCTTAGCGAGGGAAGATACGCAGTATTTT.

The rearrangement uses TRBV27 and TRBJ2-3; possibly TRBD1 for D (6 bases). Trimming left V 5 bases short and J 0 bases short, with 15 bases between. Germline V CDR1 and CDR2: MNHEY, SMNVEV (reference sequence). There are 16 residues in the CDR3. The CDR3 protein is CASSPMQGLSTDTQYF. In nucleotides, the CDR3 is TGTGCCAGCAGTCCGATGCAGGGGCTTAGCACAGATACGCAGTATTTT.

The V gene is TRBV7-8, the J gene TRBJ1-1; D remains ambiguous. Trimming pared 2 bases from V and 1 base from J, leaving 8 bases between. The CDR3 spans 14 residues. The germline gives CDR1 SGHVS, CDR2 FQNEAQ. The CDR3 loop is CASSLHPGNTEAFF. As DNA, the CDR3 is TGTGCCAGCAGCTTACATCCAGGGAACACTGAAGCTTTCTTT. The full variable domain, in which reference TRBV7-8 and TRBJ1-1 provide the parts outside the CDR3, is GAGVSQSPRYKVAKRGQDVALRCDPISGHVSLFWYQQALGQGPEFLTYFQNEAQLDKSGLPSDRFFAERPEGSVSTLKIQRTQQEDSAVYLCASSLHPGNTEAFFGQGTRLTVV.

V is TRBV6-1 and J is TRBJ1-2; the D is unclear. There are 11 residues in the CDR3. V dropped 1 base and J dropped 5 bases, with 2 bases sitting between them. CDR1 is MNHNS, CDR2 SASEGT, per germline. The CDR3 nucleotides read TGTGCCAGCAGTGAAGGATATGGCTACACCTTC. This gives the protein CASSEGYGYTF.

The V call is TRBV5-1, the J call TRBJ1-1; 8 bases match TRBD1. The CDR3 totals 16 residues. Germline-derived CDR1 and CDR2 are SGHRS and YFSETQ. The V segment lost 3 bases and the J segment 3 bases; nucleotides outside the gene matches: 10. In DNA, the CDR3 is TGCGCCAGCAGCTCCAAAACAGGGGGAGGCGACACTGAAGCTTTCTTT. Residues: CASSSKTGGGDTEAFF.

This chain joins TRBV10-2 and TRBJ2-3; no reliable D call. V gave up 6 bases and J gave up 0 bases, with 1 base separating them. Germline CDR1 and CDR2: WSHSY and SAAADI. The CDR3 extends over 11 amino acids. CDR3 region: CASSSTDTQYF. The DNA for the CDR3 is TGCGCCAGCAGCAGCACAGATACGCAGTATTTT.

The chain combines TRBV28 with TRBJ1-4; D is unclear. With 3 bases removed from V and 4 bases from J, the gap between germline ends came to 9 bases. There are 14 residues in the CDR3. CDR1 and CDR2 (germline): MDHEN, SYDVKM. For the CDR3, the DNA is TGTGCCAGCAGTTTTTTGCTCGGTAATGAAAAACTGTTTTTT. Translated, it gives CASSFLLGNEKLFF.

J is TRBJ2-3 and V is TRBV15; 11 nucleotides match TRBD2. Trimming cost V 0 bases and J 3 bases; bases outside gene matches: 2. In germline, CDR1 is LNHNV, CDR2 YYDKDF (reference sequence). The CDR3 covers 16 residues. CDR3 DNA: TGTGCCACCAGCAGAGAACTAGCGGGAGTAACAGATACGCAGTATTTT. It translates to CATSRELAGVTDTQYF. Full variable domain (rest looked up from reference TRBV15 and TRBJ2-3): DAMVIQNPRYQVTQFGKPVTLSCSQTLNHNVMYWYQQKSSQAPKLLFHYYDKDFNNEADTPDNFQSRRPNTSFCFLDIRSPGLGDTAMYLCATSRELAGVTDTQYFGPGTRLTVL.

The J gene is TRBJ1-2, the V gene TRBV7-8; no definite D call. Trimming took off 5 bases at V and 4 bases at J, with 20 bases between the two ends. Germline loops: CDR1 SGHVS, CDR2 FQNEAQ. CDR3 length equals 16 residues. The CDR3, as DNA: TGTGCCAGCAGCCCCCGGCTAGAGGTTGGTGCCTATGGCTACACCTTC. Its protein is CASSPRLEVGAYGYTF.

The rearrangement joins TRBV21-1 to TRBJ2-2; the table's D gene call, TRBD1, was not cross checked with the DNA. TRBV21-1 is listed as a pseudogene. This CDR3 has 15 amino acids. This CDR3 reads CASSKGRTGGDGLFF. The CDR3 bases are TGTGCCAGCAGCAAAGGACGGACAGGGGGCGACGGGCTGTTTTTT.

The rearrangement joins TRBV2 to TRBJ2-3; 14 bases are a match to TRBD2. V was clipped by 6 bases and J by 5 bases; unmatched bases: 4. This CDR3 has 15 residues. CDR1 is SNHLY, CDR2 FYNNEI, per germline. CDR3: CASSATSGRVDTQYF. Written as DNA, the CDR3 is TGTGCCAGCAGCGCGACTAGCGGGAGGGTAGATACGCAGTATTTT. The variable domain in full, with the rest retrieved from reference TRBV2 and TRBJ2-3, is EPEVTQTPSHQVTQMGQEVILRCVPISNHLYFYWYRQILGQKVEFLVSFYNNEISEKSEIFDDQFSVERPDGSNFTLKIRSTKLEDSAMYFCASSATSGRVDTQYFGPGTRLTVL.

The J gene is TRBJ2-7, the V gene TRBV27, with 15 bases matching TRBD2. The CDR3 consists of 16 residues. Germline V gives CDR1 MNHEY, CDR2 SMNVEV (reference sequence). The ends lost 5 bases at V and 4 bases at J; junction bases unmatched: 6. CDR3 in amino acids: CASSPGLAGGLYEQYF. CDR3 in DNA: TGTGCCAGCAGTCCTGGACTAGCGGGAGGGTTATACGAGCAGTACTTC.

J is TRBJ2-7 and V is TRBV29-1, with a possible D match to TRBD1 (6 bases). Trimming stripped 2 bases from V and 7 bases from J, with 12 bases between. CDR1 and CDR2 from the germline V gene are SQVTM and ANQGSEA. This CDR3 spans 12 amino acids. The CDR3 sequence: CSVERGQGEQYF. The CDR3 nucleotides are TGCAGCGTTGAAAGAGGCCAGGGGGAGCAGTACTTC.

The rearrangement uses TRBV7-8 and TRBJ1-2; 10 bases match TRBD1. CDR1 and CDR2 (germline): SGHVS, FQNEAQ. The CDR3 is made up of 17 amino acids. V shed 1 base, J shed 8 bases, and the junction held 13 bases outside the gene matches. The CDR3 DNA reads as TGTGCCAGCAGCTTAGTACCCGGCCGACAGGGGGCGAGAGGCTACACCTTC. Translated: CASSLVPGRQGARGYTF.

The chain is built from TRBV18 and TRBJ2-2, with D maybe TRBD2 (5 bases). Germline lookup yields CDR1 KGHSH and CDR2 LQKENI. V lost 3 bases and J 0 bases, leaving 11 bases between the germline ends. The length of the CDR3 is 16 residues. The CDR3 protein is CASSPYSEANTGELFF. CDR3 DNA: TGTGCCAGCTCACCCTATAGCGAGGCGAACACCGGGGAGCTGTTTTTT. The full variable domain, its missing parts supplied by reference TRBV18 and TRBJ2-2, is NAGVMQNPRHLVRRRGQEARLRCSPMKGHSHVYWYRQLPEEGLKFMVYLQKENIIDESGMPKERFSAEFPKEGPSILRIQQVVRGDSAAYFCASSPYSEANTGELFFGEGSRLTVL.

This chain uses TRBV7-9 with TRBJ2-1; D not resolved. Between the trimmed V and J ends, which lost 1 base and 0 bases, there was a span of 10 bases. This CDR3 comprises 16 residues. CDR1 is SEHNR, CDR2 FQNEAQ, per germline (reference sequence). The chain's CDR3 is CASSLGGQSSYNEQFF. CDR3 sequence (DNA): TGTGCCAGCAGCTTAGGTGGCCAGAGCTCCTACAATGAGCAGTTCTTC.

The rearrangement links TRBV19 to TRBJ2-3, with D perhaps TRBD1 (5 bases). The CDR3 length is 15 residues. Per germline, CDR1 LNHDA and CDR2 SQIVND (reference sequence). V shed 5 bases and J shed 3 bases, with 15 bases lying between them. The CDR3, as DNA: TGTGCCAGTAGTTTGCGTCAGGGCAGGACAGATACGCAGTATTTT. Translation gives CASSLRQGRTDTQYF.

Only one count was recorded for this clone. The chain uses TRBV7-8 and TRBJ2-3; weak D call: TRBD1 (6 bases). Germline loops: CDR1 SGHVS, CDR2 FQNEAQ. V was trimmed by 5 bases and J by 4 bases, leaving 22 bases between them. The CDR3 spans 17 residues. In DNA, the CDR3 is TGTGCCAGCAGCCGATTCTTAGATACACAGGGCCCAGATACGCAGTATTTT. Its translation: CASSRFLDTQGPDTQYF.

This clone was found a few times. V and J are TRBV11-2 and TRBJ1-2; D is unresolved. V lost 1 base to trimming and J lost 0 bases, with 6 bases between them. Germline CDR1 SGHAT, CDR2 FQNNGV. The CDR3 is made up of 14 amino acids. The CDR3 coding sequence is TGTGCCAGCAGCTTAGGATTTGCTAACTATGGCTACACCTTC. This gives the protein CASSLGFANYGYTF.

The chain recombines TRBV27 with TRBJ1-2; 7 nucleotides match TRBD1. This CDR3 region has 14 residues. The junction had 8 bases not matched to a gene; V was cut back by 5 bases and J by 5 bases. From germline, CDR1 is MNHEY and CDR2 SMNVEV (reference sequence). The CDR3 spells CASSGDRVGYGYTF. In DNA, the CDR3 is TGTGCCAGCAGTGGAGACAGGGTCGGATATGGCTACACCTTC.

V and J are TRBV6-1 and TRBJ2-1; D is uncertain. Trimming stripped 4 bases from V and 5 bases from J, with 12 bases between. Germline CDR1 and CDR2: MNHNS and SASEGT. The CDR3 contains 14 residues. The CDR3 nucleotides read TGTGCCAGCAGTGGGCTAGATTCTAACAATGAGCAGTTCTTC. This encodes CASSGLDSNNEQFF.

The rearrangement uses TRBV7-2 and TRBJ1-1; D perhaps matches TRBD1 (6 bases). The CDR3 consists of 16 residues. Germline CDR1 SGHTA, CDR2 FQGNSA. Trimming left V 5 bases short and J 1 base short, with 17 bases between. The DNA for the CDR3 is TGTGCCAGCAGCGCCCGAGGGGGGGCCGGGAACACTGAAGCTTTCTTT. This translates into CASSARGGAGNTEAFF. The whole variable domain, remainder taken from reference TRBV7-2 and TRBJ1-1, is GAGVSQSPSNKVTEKGKDVELRCDPISGHTALYWYRQSLGQGLEFLIYFQGNSAPDKSGLPSDRFSAERTGGSVSTLTIQRTQQEDSAVYLCASSARGGAGNTEAFFGQGTRLTVV.

The chain recombines TRBV5-1 with TRBJ2-1; D is undetermined. Germline loops: CDR1 SGHRS, CDR2 YFSETQ. This CDR3 spans 13 amino acids. Trimming pared 0 bases from V and 8 bases from J, leaving 9 bases between. The CDR3 sequence is CASSLAILDEQFF. CDR3 DNA: TGCGCCAGCAGCTTGGCCATCCTCGATGAGCAGTTCTTC.

J is TRBJ1-2 and V is TRBV5-8, with no clear D. V dropped 6 bases and J dropped 3 bases, with 18 bases sitting between them. Germline assignment: CDR1 SGHTS and CDR2 YDEGEE. The length of the CDR3 is 15 residues. The DNA for the CDR3 is TGTGCCAGCACCCCGCGGGCGGGGATTGACTATGGCTACACCTTC. It translates to CASTPRAGIDYGYTF.

Concerning this clone itself: Other nucleotide sequences from this sample produce the same CDR3. The chain couples TRBV5-1 to TRBJ2-3; D uncertain. The CDR3 totals 14 residues. V lost 5 bases and J 1 base, leaving 11 bases between the germline ends. From germline, CDR1 is SGHRS and CDR2 YFSETQ. For the CDR3, the DNA is TGCGCCAGCAGTTTCGGCCAGGGCACAGATACGCAGTATTTT. Its translation: CASSFGQGTDTQYF.

The chain joins TRBV30 to TRBJ1-3; D uncertain. The length of the CDR3 is 14 residues. Germline CDR1 and CDR2: GTSNPN and SVGIG (reference sequence). V was clipped by 1 base and J by 4 bases, with 11 bases between them. In DNA, the CDR3 is TGTGCCTGGAGTGCAGGTGACCAAGGAAACACCATATATTTT. Translating gives CAWSAGDQGNTIYF.

This chain connects TRBV9 to TRBJ2-5; 7 bases are a match to TRBD2. Per germline, CDR1 SGDLS and CDR2 YYNGEE. The CDR3 is 12 amino acids. Trimming at V came to 7 bases and at J to 4 bases, leaving 4 bases not matched to a gene. As DNA, the CDR3 is TGTGCCAGCGGGCCGGGGGGAGAGACCCAGTACTTC. The encoded protein is CASGPGGETQYF.

The V call is TRBV7-9, the J call TRBJ1-1; no clear D gene. Trimming cost V 5 bases and J 3 bases, with 7 bases left between them. This CDR3 comprises 12 residues. Germline V gene lookup returns CDR1 SEHNR and CDR2 FQNEAQ (reference sequence). The CDR3, as DNA: TGTGCCAGCAGCGCCCGGGACACTGAAGCTTTCTTT. This gives the protein CASSARDTEAFF. The full variable domain, rest sourced from reference TRBV7-9 and TRBJ1-1, is DTGVSQNPRHKITKRGQNVTFRCDPISEHNRLYWYRQTLGQGPEFLTYFQNEAQLEKSRLLSDRFSAERPKGSFSTLEIQRTEQGDSAMYLCASSARDTEAFFGQGTRLTVV.

The rearrangement uses TRBV19 and TRBJ2-7, with D possibly matching TRBD1 (6 bases). The V gene's germline CDR1 is LNHDA and CDR2 SQIVND (reference sequence). V lost 5 bases to trimming and J lost 3 bases, with 14 bases between them. The CDR3 is made up of 14 amino acids. This CDR3 is CASSFRQDLYEQYF. CDR3 nucleotide sequence: TGTGCCAGTAGTTTTCGACAGGACCTCTACGAGCAGTACTTC.

The chain employs TRBV5-6 and TRBJ1-4; no reliable D call. This CDR3 is 13 amino acids long. Trimming left V 4 bases short and J 8 bases short, with 12 bases between. CDR1 SGHDT and CDR2 YYEEEE come from the germline V gene. The CDR3 loop is CASSGWTAEKLFF. CDR3 DNA: TGTGCCAGCAGCGGATGGACCGCCGAAAAACTGTTTTTT.

V and J are TRBV6-5 and TRBJ2-7; either TRBD1 or TRBD2 may fit D (5 bases each). Between the trimmed V and J ends, which lost 6 bases and 6 bases, there was a span of 15 bases. This CDR3 spans 13 amino acids. Per germline, CDR1 MNHEY and CDR2 SVGAGI. CDR3 sequence: CASSRQGALEQYF. The CDR3 DNA sequence: TGTGCCAGCAGCCGCCAGGGAGCTCTCGAGCAGTACTTC.